The clone carrying this T cell receptor (beta chain) was seen a handful of times. The antigen remains unidentified. TCRdb re-called the 5' RACE reads through MiXCR, storing one row per CDR3 protein. Of around 680,000 distinct CDR3 sequences listed, 8.6% are singletons. These data belong to a study of identical twins. The study's findings and limits: Conclusions rested on cross-sectional statistics rather than following the same donors. The study found that models underestimated out-of-frame TCR alpha sharing in monozygotic twins. Twins shared beta out-of-frame sequences in excess, but this excess was weaker.

V was pared by 4 bases and J by 9 bases, with 13 bases between. The CDR3 has 12 amino acids. Germline loops: CDR1 SQVTM, CDR2 ANQGSEA. Healthy Caucasians, and only they, were the donors. These data were also reused for a study on yellow fever vaccine responses in identical twins.

Sequenced: PBMCs. This TCR came from a young woman in good health. This chain connects TRBV29-1 to TRBJ2-1, with D tentatively TRBD1 (6 bases). In nucleotides, the CDR3 is TGCAGCGTTGGAGAGGGGGAGAGTGAGCAGTTCTTC. This codes for CSVGEGESEQFF.